This T cell receptor beta chain is from a study of shared clonotypes between healthy human individuals. With 1 base clipped from V and 4 bases from J, the junction kept 2 bases outside the gene matches. The length of the CDR3 is 14 residues. In germline, CDR1 is SEHNR, CDR2 FQNEAQ (reference sequence). Method: immunoSEQ multiplex PCR; TCRdb's copy keeps in-frame clones and lacks some. This table holds more than 600,000 clones, about 90% found once. CD45RO-negative cells were positively selected for CCR7, leaving out terminally differentiated effector memory CD45RA+ cells. Every donor, a Caucasian adult, lived in Nashville, Tennessee.

The TCR comes from a man aged 25-45 years in good health. The sample was naive CD8+ T cells sorted from blood. The V and J genes are TRBV7-9 and TRBJ2-3; 7 positions match TRBD2. This chain's CDR3 is CASSLVAGPDTQYF. The CDR3 DNA follows: TGTGCCAGCAGCTTAGTAGCGGGCCCAGATACGCAGTATTTT.